The sequence of this TCR beta chain was determined in a study of STAT5B mutations in CD4+ large granular lymphocyte leukemia (dated by TCRdb to 2021 to 2024). As for the study more broadly: Among healthy controls, the CDR3 'QG' motif was associated with a particular HLA allele. Flow cytometry on FACSCanto II or FACSVerse showed that the purified fractions were more than 95% pure among lymphocytes. The TCRbeta repertoires of CD4+ T-cell large granular lymphocyte leukemia patients were compared with the TCRbeta repertoires of healthy blood donors. The full study reports these points: TRBV06-family usage was enriched among the top patient clones (8/27) compared with healthy controls (2/35). Each patient's main leukemic clonotypes were private, but more than 20% of these clonotypes showed up at low frequency in the non-leukemic repertoires of other patients. Compared with healthy CD4+ repertoires, CD4-sorted patient repertoires appeared more clonal, and this difference remained even after the putative leukemic clones were removed. The data were not HLA-matched, and the higher clonality in CD4+ T-LGLL than in CD8+ T-LGLL could be due to the relatively small sample size.

The healthy control group was made up of more than 35 blood donors, and the Finnish Red Cross blood service supplied their buffy coats. All TCR-sequenced material derived from peripheral blood: patient blood samples and healthy donor buffy coats. Peripheral blood mononuclear cells were isolated by Ficoll-Hypaque gradient centrifugation. Magnetic purification was used to isolate CD4+ cells from the buffy coats of the healthy controls. Genomic DNA was extracted using the Gentra Puregene Cell and Tissue kit, and a Qubit 2.0 fluorometer was used to quantify it. Including the terminal cysteine and phenylalanine, the CDR3 comprises 16 residues. The CDR3 DNA has 48 bases and is translated from base 1. V was cut back by 11 bases and J by 4 bases, leaving a gap of 24 bases between them. CDR1 and CDR2, per the germline V gene, are ENHRY and SYGVKD. TCRbeta rearrangements were sequenced from genomic DNA using the immunoSEQ assay at survey resolution. Per the source publication's procedure: In the TCR sequencing data, the smallest productive clonotype frequency that could be detected was 2.59 x 10-5. Analyses included only productive TCRbeta rearrangements, meaning complete and in-frame sequences. Simpson clonality, calculated in the immunoSEQ Analyzer version 3.0, was used as the measure of sample clonality. Clones were categorized by frequency as very rare, small, medium, large (1-20%) or hyperexpanded (>20%). Generation probabilities were estimated with OLGA 1.2.3, V-gene circos plots were generated with VDJtools, specificities were searched for in VDJdb, and CDR3 motifs were identified with GLIPH. TCRdb holds this immuneACCESS table with in-frame rearrangements only. Some clones are missing; in checked studies, unresolved V genes explain under half, and the rest has no known cause. V and J calls and clone size are those listed in that table; D and trimming were worked out from the DNA. The table for this sample lists about 32,000 clones; around 84% of them were counted only once. Approximately 2.5% of the sample belongs to the ten largest clones.

On this clone itself: Its specific antigen is unknown. No base quality information exists; no much larger clone differs at one position.

Recombination connected TRBV10-3 to TRBJ2-4; no D gene is confidently identified. Sequenced: CD4+ T cells from blood buffy coats. The TCR was taken from a human donor in good health. The nucleotide sequence reads as follows: TGTGCCCCCCCGTCACCTTCTCGGTTTAGGAAAAACATTCAGTACTTC. It is translated as CAPPSPSRFRKNIQYF.